Listed below are T cell receptor beta chains from one sample, sequenced in a study of blood T cell repertoires in COVID-19. Clones were sequenced by immunoSEQ multiplex PCR, and TCRdb holds only the in-frame ones, with some missing. Here the sample spans hundreds of thousands of clones, around nine tenths being singletons. Sequenced material: peripheral blood. These receptors were collected from a woman aged 60-75 years who had recovered from COVID-19. CDR3s include the opening cysteine and the closing phenylalanine or tryptophan. A D gene is named only where the DNA matches it firmly. Some rows mark clone size as missing; the rest say once, few, many or name a class of expanded clone.

V	size	D	J	DNA	CDR3
TRBV28	.	TRBD1	TRBJ2-7	TGTGCCAGCAGTTTGTTTGACAGGGGGCGCGAGTACTTC	CASSLFDRGREYF
TRBV4-2	.	TRBD2	TRBJ2-5	TGTGCCAGCAGCTCCTACACTAGCGGGGCTCATTCTTGGGAGACCCAGTACTTC	CASSSYTSGAHSWETQYF
TRBV27	.	.	TRBJ2-1	TGTGCCAGCAAGGGTCGGGGGAGGCATGAGCAGTTCTTC	CASKGRGRHEQFF
TRBV5-1	.	TRBD2	TRBJ2-1	TGCGCCAGCAGCGAACGTCCCGGGACTACCAATGAGCAGTTCTTC	CASSERPGTTNEQFF
TRBV4-1	.	.	TRBJ2-5	TGCGCCAGCAGCCCCAACACTGGGACAACAGGAGAGACCCAGTACTTC	CASSPNTGTTGETQYF
TRBV13	once	TRBD2	TRBJ2-5	TGTGCCAGCAGGCTAGCGGGGGGGTTCCAAGAGACCCAGTACTTC	CASRLAGGFQETQYF
TRBV28	.	.	TRBJ2-7	TGTGCCAGCAAGGACGGACTTCTCTCCTACGAGCAGTACTTC	CASKDGLLSYEQYF
TRBV29-1	.	.	TRBJ1-1	TGCAGCGTTGGATTGATGGCCACTGAAGCTTTCTTT	CSVGLMATEAFF
TRBV7-2	.	TRBD2	TRBJ2-1	TGTGCCAGCAGACAAACTAGCGGGGGTTTCAATGAGCAGTTCTTC	CASRQTSGGFNEQFF
TRBV21-1	few	.	TRBJ1-1	TGTGCCAGCAGCAAAGCGGCGGAGATGAACACTGAAGCTTTCTTT	CASSKAAEMNTEAFF
TRBV5-6	.	TRBD2	TRBJ2-1	TGTGCCAGCAGCCCGAATAGCGGGGGCTCCTACAATGAGCAGTTCTTC	CASSPNSGGSYNEQFF
TRBV6-2/TRBV6-3	once	.	TRBJ2-5	TGTGCCAGCAGTAGACAGGTTGGAGAGACCCAGTACTTC	CASSRQVGETQYF
TRBV6-5	.	TRBD1	TRBJ2-7	TGTGCCAGCAGTTCCCCACAGGGGGCAGGAACCTACGAGCAGTACTTC	CASSSPQGAGTYEQYF
TRBV9	.	.	TRBJ2-5	TGTGCCAGCAGCGGGTGGGGCGAAGAGACCCAGTACTTC	CASSGWGEETQYF
TRBV10-3	.	TRBD1	TRBJ1-2	TGTGCCATCAGGAGACAGGGGGGGTATGGCTACACCTTC	CAIRRQGGYGYTF
TRBV28	.	.	TRBJ1-6	TGTGCCAGCAGTTCAATGAGAGGGATGGCCTCACCCCTCCACTTT	CASSSMRGMASPLHF
TRBV29-1	.	.	TRBJ1-2	TGCAGCGTTGGGGGGCTGGAAAACCTTGGCTACACCTTC	CSVGGLENLGYTF
TRBV5-6	many	TRBD1	TRBJ1-2	TGTGCCAGCAGCTTGTATAACAGGAACAGGGGAACCTTC	CASSLYNRNRGTF
TRBV9	.	.	TRBJ1-1	TGTGCCAGCAGCCCCTTCGGTGGGAACACTGAAGCTTTCTTT	CASSPFGGNTEAFF
TRBV12-3/TRBV12-4	.	.	TRBJ1-2	TGTGCCAGCAGGAGGGAAGGGGGTGGCTACACCTTC	CASRREGGGYTF
TRBV27	.	TRBD1	TRBJ1-2	TGTGCCAGCAGATCACAGGGGGGCTATGGCTACACCTTC	CASRSQGGYGYTF
TRBV2	.	.	TRBJ2-7	TGTGCCAGCAGTGAAGCCAGCTACGAGCAGTACTTC	CASSEASYEQYF
TRBV29-1	.	TRBD2	TRBJ2-1	TGCAGCGTGTTCCCGGGACTAGCGAGGGTCGATGAGCAGTTCTTC	CSVFPGLARVDEQFF
TRBV2	.	.	TRBJ2-5	TGTGCCAGCAGTCCCCAGGGGCCGCGGCAAGAGACCCAGTACTTC	CASSPQGPRQETQYF
TRBV6-1	.	.	TRBJ1-3	TGTGCCAGCAGTGAACCCCCGGGAAACCCTCGGGGAAACACCATATATTTT	CASSEPPGNPRGNTIYF
TRBV5-1	once	.	TRBJ2-2	TGCGCCAGCAACAGTTTTCCGAACACCGGGGAGCTGTTTTTT	CASNSFPNTGELFF
TRBV2	.	TRBD2	TRBJ2-1	TGTGCCAGCAGCCCTGGGACTAGCGGGGGATTGCAGTTCTTC	CASSPGTSGGLQFF
TRBV5-5	few	.	TRBJ2-7	TGTGCCAGCAGCTTGGTGGCCGGGGGGCTCTCCTACGAGCAGTACTTC	CASSLVAGGLSYEQYF
TRBV10-3	.	.	TRBJ1-4	TGTGCCATCAGTGAATACAGAAACGAAAAACTGTTTTTT	CAISEYRNEKLFF
TRBV5-1	once	TRBD1	TRBJ2-7	TGCGCCAGCAGCTTGGGTGGGACAGGGGCATCAGAGCAGTACTTC	CASSLGGTGASEQYF
TRBV7-3	.	TRBD1	TRBJ2-7	TGTGCCAGCAGCCGGGCCGGGACAGGGGGCTACGAGCAGTACTTC	CASSRAGTGGYEQYF
TRBV25-1	.	TRBD2	TRBJ2-7	TGTGCCAGCAGTGAATTTGGTAGCGGGCCTTACGAGCAGTACTTC	CASSEFGSGPYEQYF
TRBV10-3	.	.	TRBJ2-3	TGTGCCGTCAGAGGGGGGGGGAGCACAGATACGCAGTATTTT	CAVRGGGSTDTQYF
TRBV11-3	.	.	TRBJ2-1	TGTGCCAGCAGCTCCGCCTACCTCAACAGGGTCAATGAGCAGTTCTTC	CASSSAYLNRVNEQFF
TRBV6-5	once	.	TRBJ2-2	TGTGCCAGCAGCAAACTAGTGGCTCACACCGGGGAGCTGTTTTTT	CASSKLVAHTGELFF
TRBV28	.	TRBD1	TRBJ1-4	TGTGCCAGCAGTACAATAGGACAGGGGGATGAAAAACTGTTTTTT	CASSTIGQGDEKLFF
TRBV2	.	.	TRBJ1-2	TGTGCCAGCAGCCCCCGCAGTAACTATGGCTACACCTTC	CASSPRSNYGYTF
TRBV6-5	few	.	TRBJ1-2	TGTGCCAGCAGACCGACAGATTACTATGGCTACACCTTC	CASRPTDYYGYTF
TRBV10-3	.	.	TRBJ2-5	TGTGCCATCAGCGGACATCAAGAGACCCAGTACTTC	CAISGHQETQYF
TRBV9	few	.	TRBJ2-3	TGTGCCAGCAGCGTAGGGCAGCTGGGGCGCACAGATACGCAGTATTTT	CASSVGQLGRTDTQYF
TRBV5-1	.	TRBD1	TRBJ1-1	TGCGCCAGCAGCCCCGCAAGGACAGGGGCCCCTGAAGCTTTCTTT	CASSPARTGAPEAFF
TRBV27	few	.	TRBJ1-4	TGTGCCAGCAGCTCTACAGGGTCGGCTAATGAAAAACTGTTTTTT	CASSSTGSANEKLFF
TRBV5-4	.	TRBD1	TRBJ1-2	TGTGCCAGCAGCCCAATCGCCCCTCCCTCTACAGGGGGCTGGAGCTATGGCTACACCTTC	CASSPIAPPSTGGWSYGYTF
TRBV7-9	.	TRBD1	TRBJ1-5	TGTGCCAGCTCTGACAGGGGGCAGCCCCAGCATTTT	CASSDRGQPQHF